This T cell receptor (beta chain) was recovered during a study of T cell responses to AZD1222 COVID-19 vaccine. Libraries were prepared by immunoSEQ multiplex PCR; TCRdb keeps only in-frame clonotypes and omits some of them. The sample lists around 140,000 clones, about nine tenths occurring once. Worth noting for this clone: Its antigen is undetermined.

Trimming cost V 4 bases and J 3 bases, with 12 bases left between them. The germline CDR1 and CDR2 sequences are SGHRS and YFSETQ. This CDR3 has 14 amino acids. General study findings and limits: White British donors predominated, females outnumbered males, and clonal diversity was possibly underestimated. Repertoire sampling was restricted to post-peak T cell response timepoints.

This sequence was found in an adult in good health. The sequences come from peripheral blood, collected on day 0 of AZD1222 vaccination. This chain uses TRBV5-1 with TRBJ2-3, with a tentative D call TRBD2 (5 bases). CDR3 loop: CASSPPGGTDTQYF. CDR3 DNA: TGCGCCAGCAGCCCCCCCGGCGGGACAGATACGCAGTATTTT.